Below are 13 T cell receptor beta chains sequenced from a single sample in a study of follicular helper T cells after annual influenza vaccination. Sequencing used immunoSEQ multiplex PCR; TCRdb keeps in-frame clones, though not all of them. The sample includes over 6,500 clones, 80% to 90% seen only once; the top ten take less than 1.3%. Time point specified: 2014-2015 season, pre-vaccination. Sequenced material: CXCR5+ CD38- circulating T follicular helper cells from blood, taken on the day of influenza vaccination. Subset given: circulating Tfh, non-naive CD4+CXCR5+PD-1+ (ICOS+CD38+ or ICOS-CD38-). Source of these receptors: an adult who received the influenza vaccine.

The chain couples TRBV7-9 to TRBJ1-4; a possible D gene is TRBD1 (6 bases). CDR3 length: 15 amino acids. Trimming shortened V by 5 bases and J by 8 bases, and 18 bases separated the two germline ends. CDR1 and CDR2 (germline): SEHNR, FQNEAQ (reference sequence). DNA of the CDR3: TGTGCCAGCAGCCCCTATTCAGGGGCGCAAGAAAAACTGTTTTTT. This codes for CASSPYSGAQEKLFF.

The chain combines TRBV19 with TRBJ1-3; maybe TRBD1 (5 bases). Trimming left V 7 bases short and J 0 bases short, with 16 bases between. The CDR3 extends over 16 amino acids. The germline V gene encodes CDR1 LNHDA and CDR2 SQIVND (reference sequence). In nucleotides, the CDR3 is TGTGCCAGTAAGAGGGACCGGGGGATCTCTGGAAACACCATATATTTT. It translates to CASKRDRGISGNTIYF. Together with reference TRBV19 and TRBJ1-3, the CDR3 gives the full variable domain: DGGITQSPKYLFRKEGQNVTLSCEQNLNHDAMYWYRQDPGQGLRLIYYSQIVNDFQKGDIAEGYSVSREKKESFPLTVTSAQKNPTAFYLCASKRDRGISGNTIYFGEGSWLTVV.

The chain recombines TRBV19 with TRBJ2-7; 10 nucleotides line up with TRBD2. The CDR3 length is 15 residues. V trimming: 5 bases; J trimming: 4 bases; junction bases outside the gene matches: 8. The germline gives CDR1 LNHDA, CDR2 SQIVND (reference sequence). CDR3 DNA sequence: TGTGCCAGTAGTCAACAAGCGGGGGGGCGATACGAGCAGTACTTC. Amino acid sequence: CASSQQAGGRYEQYF.

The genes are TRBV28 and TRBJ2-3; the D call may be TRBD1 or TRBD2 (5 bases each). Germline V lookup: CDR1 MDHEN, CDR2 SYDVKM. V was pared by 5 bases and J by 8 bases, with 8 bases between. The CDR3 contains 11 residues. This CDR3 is CASSERGTQYF. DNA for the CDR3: TGTGCCAGCAGTGAGAGGGGTACGCAGTATTTT.

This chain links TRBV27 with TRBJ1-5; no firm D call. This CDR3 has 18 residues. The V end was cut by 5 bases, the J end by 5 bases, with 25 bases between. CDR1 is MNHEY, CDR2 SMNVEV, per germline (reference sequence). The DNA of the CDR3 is TGTGCCAGCAGTGCGACGGGCGTGCCGGTCGATGCGGATCAGCCCCAGCATTTT. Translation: CASSATGVPVDADQPQHF.

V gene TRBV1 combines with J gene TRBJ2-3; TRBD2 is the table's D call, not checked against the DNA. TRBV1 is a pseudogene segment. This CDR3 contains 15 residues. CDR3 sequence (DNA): TGCACCAGCAGCCCCGGGACTAGCGGGGGGCCGTCGCAGTATTTT. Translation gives CTSSPGTSGGPSQYF.

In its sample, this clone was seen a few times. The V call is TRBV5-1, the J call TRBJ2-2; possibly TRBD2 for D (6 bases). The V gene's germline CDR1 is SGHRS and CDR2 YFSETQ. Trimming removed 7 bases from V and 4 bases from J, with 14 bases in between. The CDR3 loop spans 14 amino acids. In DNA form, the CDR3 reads TGCGCCAGCGGAGCTAGCGCGGGCACCGGGGAGCTGTTTTTT. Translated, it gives CASGASAGTGELFF.

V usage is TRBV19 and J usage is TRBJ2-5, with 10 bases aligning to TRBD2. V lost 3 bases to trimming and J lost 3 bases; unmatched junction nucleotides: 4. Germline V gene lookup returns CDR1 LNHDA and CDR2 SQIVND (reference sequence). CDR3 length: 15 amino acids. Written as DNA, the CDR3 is TGTGCCAGTAGTATTACCCTAGCGGGGGAAGAGACCCAGTACTTC. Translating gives CASSITLAGEETQYF.

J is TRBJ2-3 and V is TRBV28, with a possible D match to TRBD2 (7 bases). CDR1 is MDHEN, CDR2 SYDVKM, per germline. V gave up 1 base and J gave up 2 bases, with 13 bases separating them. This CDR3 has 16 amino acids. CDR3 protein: CASSLLGGASTDTQYF. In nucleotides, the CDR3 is TGTGCCAGCAGTTTATTGGGGGGGGCGTCCACAGATACGCAGTATTTT. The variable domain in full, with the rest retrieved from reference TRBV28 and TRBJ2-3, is DVKVTQSSRYLVKRTGEKVFLECVQDMDHENMFWYRQDPGLGLRLIYFSYDVKMKEKGDIPEGYSVSREKKERFSLILESASTNQTSMYLCASSLLGGASTDTQYFGPGTRLTVL.

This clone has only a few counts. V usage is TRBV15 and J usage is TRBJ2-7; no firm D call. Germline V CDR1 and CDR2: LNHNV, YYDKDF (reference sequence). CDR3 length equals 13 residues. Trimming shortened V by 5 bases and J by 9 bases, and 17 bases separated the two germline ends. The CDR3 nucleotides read TGTGCCACCAGCGCAGACCATAGGGTGGGGCAGTACTTC. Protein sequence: CATSADHRVGQYF.

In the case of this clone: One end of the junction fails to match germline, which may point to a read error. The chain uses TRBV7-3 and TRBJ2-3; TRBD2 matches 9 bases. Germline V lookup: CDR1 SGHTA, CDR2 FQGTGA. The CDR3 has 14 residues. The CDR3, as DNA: TGTGCCAGCAGCCCTGGGACTAGCAAAGATACGCAGTATTTT. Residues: CASSPGTSKDTQYF.

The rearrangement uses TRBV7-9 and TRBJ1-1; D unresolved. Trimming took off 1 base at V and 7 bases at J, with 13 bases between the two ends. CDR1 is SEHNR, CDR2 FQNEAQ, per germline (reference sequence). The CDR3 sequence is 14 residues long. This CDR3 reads CASSLVGEFGEAFF. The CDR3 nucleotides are TGTGCCAGCAGCTTAGTCGGGGAATTCGGTGAAGCTTTCTTT.

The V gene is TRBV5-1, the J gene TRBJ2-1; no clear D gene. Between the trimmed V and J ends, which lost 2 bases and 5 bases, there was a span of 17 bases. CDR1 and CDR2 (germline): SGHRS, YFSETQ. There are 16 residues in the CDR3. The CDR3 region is CASSFEQDGRNNEQFF. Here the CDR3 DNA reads TGCGCCAGCAGCTTTGAGCAGGACGGTCGCAACAATGAGCAGTTCTTC.